These T cell receptor beta chains were read from a single sample in a study of lymphopenia after photon versus proton radiotherapy. Measured with immunoSEQ multiplex PCR; TCRdb has only the in-frame clones, and not every one. Of roughly 30,000 clones listed, 94% are singletons. Source: peripheral blood, taken from a patient treated with photon-based radiotherapy. These receptors came from a woman aged 45-59 years with cholangiocarcinoma. The CDR3 runs from the conserved cysteine through the conserved F or W. The order of the fields is V gene, J gene, CDR3 protein.

TRBV29-1	TRBJ1-2	CSVGMGTGTNYGYTF
TRBV18	TRBJ2-7	CASSPGTRSYEQYF
TRBV7-2	TRBJ2-2	CASSFQGQSGLIGLFF
TRBV19	TRBJ1-3	CASRRSAGNTIYF
TRBV6-1	TRBJ1-5	CASRGGYIQPQHF
TRBV18	TRBJ1-1	CASSPPNRVHTEAFF
TRBV19	TRBJ2-5	CASSQGRGKETQYF
TRBV14	TRBJ2-7	CASSQVRKRGSYEQYF
TRBV4-1	TRBJ2-5	CASSQLLAGGRETQYF
TRBV7-2	TRBJ1-1	CASTRLGVLTEAFF
TRBV14	TRBJ1-2	CASSLLQGWNYGYTF
TRBV14	TRBJ2-3	CASRPYYTDTQYF
TRBV29-1	TRBJ2-5	CSTGGRQETQYF
TRBV6-5	TRBJ2-1	CASSYGRGRVDEQFF
TRBV5-1	TRBJ2-1	CASSLGEYNEQFF
TRBV27	TRBJ1-1	CASRLQGASGAFF
TRBV4-1	TRBJ2-2	CASSSFSGDLTGELFF
TRBV4-1	TRBJ1-5	CASSPATEIIHQPQHF
TRBV7-9	TRBJ1-5	CASSRTDSRNQPQHF
TRBV5-1	TRBJ2-7	CASSLGVETGGQYF
TRBV19	TRBJ1-2	CASSFQGVNPYGYTF
TRBV5-1	TRBJ1-6	CASSPVQGTGDSPLHF
TRBV7-2	TRBJ1-5	CASSLGWGSNQPQHF
TRBV6-5	TRBJ1-1	CASQRTGTEAFF
TRBV18	TRBJ1-2	CASSPGEPNYGYTF
TRBV6-5	TRBJ1-3	CASSFERSGNTIYF
TRBV10-2	TRBJ2-7	CASRKLGLATYEQYF
TRBV14	TRBJ1-1	CASSAHRARKNTEAFF
TRBV6-5	TRBJ2-7	CASSPNEGVREQYF
TRBV10-1	TRBJ1-6	CASSESRNSPLHF
TRBV6-4	TRBJ2-1	CASSPTGFREQFF
TRBV7-9	TRBJ2-5	CASSLDETQYF
TRBV2	TRBJ1-1	CASSDGRGVNTEAFF
TRBV2	TRBJ1-1	CASSGPFGGTEAFF
TRBV5-6	TRBJ1-1	CASSFILPGSAFF
TRBV19	TRBJ2-3	CASSTQGGGRNTQYF
TRBV11-2	TRBJ2-7	CASSPIAQVRGGYEQYF
TRBV4-1	TRBJ1-1	CASSRGGLIAPNTEAFF
TRBV15	TRBJ1-2	CATSRDRAPGDGYTF
TRBV6-5	TRBJ1-5	CASSYVDGQPQHF
TRBV7-9	TRBJ2-5	CASSLGPGRETQYF
TRBV6-5	TRBJ2-5	CASSSLLAGEETQYF
TRBV9	TRBJ2-1	CASSGRDRVLNEQFF
TRBV18	TRBJ1-1	CASSPSGTGYTEAFF
TRBV2	TRBJ1-1	CASSESPRGTEAFF
TRBV7-8	TRBJ2-4	CASSLVQKNIQYF
TRBV7-2	TRBJ2-1	CASCPGGQSYNEQFF
TRBV10-3	TRBJ1-1	CATGGAGGNTEAFF
TRBV6-5	TRBJ2-2	CASSRQGEAGELFF
TRBV7-2	TRBJ1-4	CASSLRPTTTEKLFF
TRBV14	TRBJ2-2	CASSRGSGTTNTGELFF
TRBV10-2	TRBJ2-1	CASSEPSGGVRNEQFF
TRBV9	TRBJ2-5	CASSVGPSKETQYF
TRBV29-1	TRBJ2-1	CSVGESGGNNNEQFF
TRBV5-1	TRBJ2-5	CASSPSGGAAGKTQYF
TRBV27	TRBJ2-2	CASSFTYTGELFF
TRBV5-1	TRBJ2-5	CASSLLRETQYF
TRBV7-9	TRBJ2-5	CASSRPQGRETQYF
TRBV5-4	TRBJ1-2	CASSAGGGQGDGYTF